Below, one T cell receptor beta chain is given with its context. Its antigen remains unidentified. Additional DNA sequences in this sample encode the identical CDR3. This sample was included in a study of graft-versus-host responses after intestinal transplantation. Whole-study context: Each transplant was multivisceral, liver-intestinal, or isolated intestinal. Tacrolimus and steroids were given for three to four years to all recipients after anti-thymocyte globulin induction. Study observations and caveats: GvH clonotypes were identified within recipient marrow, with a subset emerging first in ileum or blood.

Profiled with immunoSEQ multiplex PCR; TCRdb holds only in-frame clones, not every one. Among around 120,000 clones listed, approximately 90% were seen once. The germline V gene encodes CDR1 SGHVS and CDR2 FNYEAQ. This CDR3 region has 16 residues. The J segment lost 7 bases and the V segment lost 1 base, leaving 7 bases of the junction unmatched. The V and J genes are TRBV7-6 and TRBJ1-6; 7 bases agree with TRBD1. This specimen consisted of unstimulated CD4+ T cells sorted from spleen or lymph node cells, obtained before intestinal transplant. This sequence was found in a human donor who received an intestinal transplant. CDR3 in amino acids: CASSLGQGGHNSPLHF. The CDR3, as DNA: TGTGCCAGCAGCTTAGGACAGGGTGGACACAATTCACCCCTCCACTTT. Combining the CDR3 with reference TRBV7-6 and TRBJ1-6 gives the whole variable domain GAGVSQSPRYKVTKRGQDVALRCDPISGHVSLYWYRQALGQGPEFLTYFNYEAQQDKSGLPNDRFSAERPEGSISTLTIQRTEQRDSAMYRCASSLGQGGHNSPLHFGNGTRLTVT.